A selection of T cell receptor beta chains follows, all from one sample in a study of T cell responses to AZD1222 COVID-19 vaccine. Sequenced by immunoSEQ multiplex PCR; TCRdb stores in-frame clones only, minus some. The table records under 150,000 clones, 93% of them present only once. The starting material was peripheral blood, obtained on day 0 of AZD1222 vaccination. Every receptor here comes from an adult in good health. Each CDR3 is given with its conserved first and last residue. D genes are given only for firm matches. Size is omitted from some rows. Given values are once, few, many or a class for expanded clones.

clone size	V gene	CDR3 length	D gene	J gene	CDR3 DNA	CDR3 protein
-	TRBV20-1	10	-	TRBJ2-1	TGCAGTGCTAGAAGAGAGGAGCAGTTCTTC	CSARREEQFF
-	TRBV7-2	14	TRBD1	TRBJ1-4	TGTGCCAGCAGCTTATTTGGACAGGGTGAAAAACTGTTTTTT	CASSLFGQGEKLFF
-	TRBV5-1	15	TRBD2	TRBJ2-2	TGCGCCAGCAGCTCGCGGGAGGACGGTACCGGGGAGCTGTTTTTT	CASSSREDGTGELFF
-	TRBV28	17	TRBD2	TRBJ2-7	TGTGCCAGCAGTTTCTCCTCGGGGATAGCGGGGACCTACGAGCAGTACTTC	CASSFSSGIAGTYEQYF
-	TRBV7-3	14	-	TRBJ2-2	TGTGCCAGCAGTCAACAGGGGAACACCGGGGAGCTGTTTTTT	CASSQQGNTGELFF
-	TRBV6-6	13	TRBD1	TRBJ1-2	TGTGCCAGCAGTCCACCGGGACAGGGTGGCTACACCTTC	CASSPPGQGGYTF
few	TRBV2	14	-	TRBJ1-2	TGTGCCAGCAGTGAAGGGATTGGACTCTATGGCTACACCTTC	CASSEGIGLYGYTF
-	TRBV12-2	15	-	TRBJ1-1	TGTGCAAGTCGCTTAAGTCAGTTGGGCAACACTGAAGCTTTCTTT	CASRLSQLGNTEAFF
-	TRBV5-4	15	-	TRBJ1-1	TGTGCCAGCAGCTTGCGCGGCAGACTGAACACTGAAGCTTTCTTT	CASSLRGRLNTEAFF
once	TRBV5-6	14	-	TRBJ1-1	TGTGCCAGCAGATATTTAACAGGGTACACTGAAGCTTTCTTT	CASRYLTGYTEAFF
-	TRBV14	14	TRBD1	TRBJ1-6	TGTGCCAGCAGCCAGACAGGGGGCGGCTCACCCCTCCACTTT	CASSQTGGGSPLHF
once	TRBV5-1	13	-	TRBJ2-1	TGCGCCAGCAGCTACCGACTCCACGATGAGCAGTTCTTC	CASSYRLHDEQFF
-	TRBV28	16	TRBD1	TRBJ2-3	TGTGCCAGCAGTTTATATGGGACAGGGAGCTTAGATACGCAGTATTTT	CASSLYGTGSLDTQYF
-	TRBV19	15	TRBD1	TRBJ1-2	TGTGCCAGTAGTATCCTAGGGGGCAGGATTTCTGGCTACACCTTC	CASSILGGRISGYTF
-	TRBV3-1/TRBV3-2	17	-	TRBJ1-4	TGTGCCAGCAGCCAAGATTCTTTGAGTACAACTAATGAAAAACTGTTTTTT	CASSQDSLSTTNEKLFF
-	TRBV19	17	TRBD1	TRBJ1-1	TGTGCCAGTTTGCCGGGACAGGGTGGTTTTGGGAACACTGAAGCTTTCTTT	CASLPGQGGFGNTEAFF
-	TRBV2	19	TRBD1	TRBJ2-2	TGTGCCAGCAGTGAATTCAGGGGGCGCCCCCGCCTGGAGGGCGGGGAGCTGTTTTTT	CASSEFRGRPRLEGGELFF
-	TRBV10-2	14	-	TRBJ1-4	TGCGCCAGCAGTGAGGGAGGGTTCGGGGAAAAACTGTTTTTT	CASSEGGFGEKLFF
-	TRBV5-1	16	-	TRBJ2-7	TGCGCCAGCAGCTTGGGGGGGACTTTCCCATCCTACGAGCAGTACTTC	CASSLGGTFPSYEQYF
-	TRBV27	14	-	TRBJ1-1	TGTGCCAGCAGTTTAGGGAGTACGAACACTGAAGCTTTCTTT	CASSLGSTNTEAFF
-	TRBV5-1	15	TRBD1	TRBJ1-3	TGCGCCAGCAGCCCGGGGGGGACAGGTGGAAACACCATATATTTT	CASSPGGTGGNTIYF
-	TRBV4-2	17	TRBD2	TRBJ2-3	TGTGCCAGCAGCCAAGACCCTAGCGGGAGGAGCACAGATACGCAGTATTTT	CASSQDPSGRSTDTQYF
few	TRBV28	15	-	TRBJ1-5	TGTGCCAGCAGTTTTAGGGGGGCCCCGGGGCAGCCCCAGCATTTT	CASSFRGAPGQPQHF
medium-sized	TRBV12-1	15	-	TRBJ1-5	TGTGCCAGCAGCTTTGTATCGGACATCTATCAGCCCCAGCATTTT	CASSFVSDIYQPQHF
-	TRBV24-1	16	TRBD2	TRBJ2-5	TGTGCCACCAGTGAAGGACTAGCGGGAGGCAGGGAGACCCAGTACTTC	CATSEGLAGGRETQYF
-	TRBV5-6	14	-	TRBJ2-3	TGTGCCAGCAGCTTTTTGGGGGCTGGCGGTACGCAGTATTTT	CASSFLGAGGTQYF
-	TRBV19	16	-	TRBJ1-5	TGTGCCAGTACCCCTTGGGGCATATGGGGCAATCAGCCCCAGCATTTT	CASTPWGIWGNQPQHF
-	TRBV5-1	15	TRBD1	TRBJ1-2	TGCGCCAGCAGCCACACGGACAGGGGTGTTGACGGCTACACCTTC	CASSHTDRGVDGYTF
-	TRBV15	16	-	TRBJ2-3	TGTGCCACCAGCAGAATCCGGGGCCGTTATGGAGATACGCAGTATTTT	CATSRIRGRYGDTQYF
-	TRBV19	15	-	TRBJ1-6	TGTGCCAGTAGTATAGTCGGCAGGAATAATTCACCCCTCCACTTT	CASSIVGRNNSPLHF
once	TRBV14	15	TRBD2	TRBJ2-5	TGTGCCAGCAGCCAAGGACTAGCGGGGGTGGAGACCCAGTACTTC	CASSQGLAGVETQYF
-	TRBV19	13	-	TRBJ1-1	TGTGCCAGTAGTAGCCTTATGAACACTGAAGCTTTCTTT	CASSSLMNTEAFF
-	TRBV9	14	-	TRBJ1-5	TGTGCCAGCAGCGCCGGCGGGAGGGATCAGCCCCAGCATTTT	CASSAGGRDQPQHF
-	TRBV19	11	-	TRBJ1-2	TGTGCCAGTAGCCCGGGTTACGGCTACACCTTC	CASSPGYGYTF
-	TRBV7-8	15	-	TRBJ2-7	TGTGCCAGCAGCCAGATCCCAGGGCGCGGCAACGAGCAGTACTTC	CASSQIPGRGNEQYF
-	TRBV6-5	14	-	TRBJ2-3	TGTGCCAGCAGCCGGGGTGTAAGTTTCGATACGCAGTATTTT	CASSRGVSFDTQYF
-	TRBV10-3	13	-	TRBJ1-1	TGTGCCATCGGGGGGGCATCAGACACTGAAGCTTTCTTT	CAIGGASDTEAFF